Included here is one TCR beta chain sequence, with context. Repertoires were generated with immunoSEQ multiplex PCR, while TCRdb's copy carries only in-frame clones and drops some. The table includes around 150,000 clones, approximately 95% detected once. The data stem from a study of blood T cell repertoires in COVID-19. Seattle's enrolled individuals joined amid active infection and were then monitored longitudinally. Material: peripheral blood. This receptor was taken from a woman aged 60-70 years with COVID-19, enrolled during active disease.

This CDR3 reads CSALRGMEEFF. The CDR3, as DNA: TGCAGTGCTTTAAGGGGGATGGAAGAGTTCTTC. The chain couples TRBV20-1 to TRBJ2-1, with TRBD1 as a possible D gene (6 bases). Deletions cut 5 bases from V and 14 bases from J, with 16 bases between. The CDR3 sequence is 11 residues long. Germline values: CDR1 DFQATT, CDR2 SNEGSKA (reference sequence).